A selection of T cell receptor beta chains follows, all from one sample in a study of T cell responses to AZD1222 COVID-19 vaccine. The table came from immunoSEQ multiplex PCR; TCRdb's copy has only in-frame clones and leaves some out. The table records about 130,000 clones, 88% of them present only once. This material consisted of peripheral blood, taken 28 days after the second AZD1222 dose. The receptors were gathered from an adult who received the AZD1222 COVID-19 vaccine. CDR3s include the opening cysteine and the closing phenylalanine or tryptophan. A D gene is named only where the DNA matches it firmly. Clone sizes are given selectively: once, few, many, or a class where the clone is expanded.

TRBJ2-7,TRBV6-5,NA,NA,CASTPIDNSYEQYF,TGTGCCAGCACACCCATCGACAACTCCTACGAGCAGTACTTC
TRBJ1-1,TRBV25-1,NA,NA,CASSEWEVGTEAFF,TGTGCCAGCAGTGAATGGGAGGTGGGCACTGAAGCTTTCTTT
TRBJ2-7,TRBV7-2,TRBD2,NA,CASSITGTSSRTDF,TGTGCCAGCAGCATAACCGGGACTAGCTCCCGAACTGACTTC
TRBJ2-5,TRBV7-2,TRBD1,NA,CASSPGTGDQETQYF,TGTGCCAGCAGCCCGGGGACAGGCGATCAAGAGACCCAGTACTTC
TRBJ1-2,TRBV5-1,NA,NA,CASSEPGTRYYGYTF,TGCGCCAGCAGCGAGCCCGGGACGCGGTACTATGGCTACACCTTC
TRBJ2-5,TRBV18,TRBD1,NA,CASSPGQLIQETQYF,TGTGCCAGCTCACCGGGACAGTTAATACAAGAGACCCAGTACTTC
TRBJ2-3,TRBV6-5,TRBD2,NA,CASSYYPSGSTDTQYF,TGTGCCAGCAGTTACTATCCTAGCGGGAGTACAGATACGCAGTATTTT
TRBJ2-7,TRBV19,NA,NA,CASSPFGGYEQYF,TGTGCCAGTAGTCCCTTTGGAGGGTACGAGCAGTACTTC
TRBJ2-7,TRBV9,NA,NA,CASSPEVWAGEQYF,TGTGCCAGCAGCCCGGAGGTCTGGGCTGGGGAGCAGTACTTC
TRBJ1-6,TRBV7-2,TRBD1,NA,CASSLGGWGSPLHF,TGTGCCAGCAGCCTAGGGGGCTGGGGGTCACCCCTCCACTTT
TRBJ1-2,TRBV6-2/TRBV6-3,NA,NA,CASSYRDNYGYTF,TGTGCCAGCAGTTACAGGGATAACTATGGCTACACCTTC
TRBJ2-7,TRBV10-3,NA,NA,CAIRALSGGGYEQYF,TGTGCCATCAGGGCCCTCTCTGGGGGAGGCTACGAGCAGTACTTC
TRBJ2-7,TRBV18,NA,once,CASSPTADYEQYF,TGTGCCAGCTCACCGACAGCCGACTACGAGCAGTACTTC
TRBJ1-2,TRBV9,NA,NA,CASSVGEGSWGYTF,TGTGCCAGCAGCGTAGGGGAGGGGAGCTGGGGCTACACCTTC
TRBJ2-2,TRBV28,TRBD1,NA,CASSSRQGRNTGELFF,TGTGCCAGCAGTTCCCGACAGGGGAGGAACACCGGGGAGCTGTTTTTT
TRBJ2-5,TRBV5-8,TRBD2,NA,CASSFWTSGSQETQYF,TGTGCCAGCAGCTTCTGGACTAGCGGGAGCCAAGAGACCCAGTACTTC
TRBJ2-3,TRBV27,NA,NA,CASRDPWADTQYF,TGTGCCAGCAGGGACCCGTGGGCAGATACGCAGTATTTT
TRBJ2-2,TRBV28,TRBD1,NA,CASSSGQGVLNTGELFF,TGTGCCAGCAGTTCGGGACAGGGGGTCCTTAACACCGGGGAGCTGTTTTTT
TRBJ2-7,TRBV27,NA,once,CASSPLVSYEQYF,TGTGCCAGCAGTCCCCTCGTTTCCTACGAGCAGTACTTC
TRBJ2-5,TRBV3-1/TRBV3-2,TRBD2,few,CASSQVGGASGSRETQYF,TGTGCCAGCAGCCAAGTTGGGGGAGCTAGCGGGAGTCGCGAGACCCAGTACTTC
TRBJ2-1,TRBV2,NA,NA,CASSPWAYEQFF,TGTGCCAGCAGCCCTTGGGCCTACGAGCAGTTCTTC
TRBJ2-5,TRBV5-4,TRBD2,NA,CASSLALAGQETQYF,TGTGCCAGCAGCTTGGCTCTAGCGGGCCAAGAGACCCAGTACTTC
TRBJ2-7,TRBV5-1,TRBD1,NA,CASSLMGTGDGEQYF,TGCGCCAGCAGCTTGATGGGGACAGGGGATGGCGAGCAGTACTTC
TRBJ2-7,TRBV5-6,NA,few,CASSPTNRGPYEQYF,TGTGCCAGCAGCCCGACGAACCGGGGTCCCTACGAGCAGTACTTC